This T cell receptor beta chain was identified during a study of chemoradiotherapy in HPV16-positive cancers. Study-level results: During treatment, candidate HPV-specific clones and E7-related motifs expanded in tumor. HPV-responsive T-cell expansion during chemoradiotherapy was linked to improved recurrence-free survival in HPV16-positive patients.

This clone was observed a few times. Its antigen is unknown. The method was immunoSEQ multiplex PCR; TCRdb's version includes in-frame clones alone and lacks a portion of them. The sample yields approximately 12,000 clones, 55% to 65% seen once. CDR1 is SGHVS, CDR2 FQNEAQ, per germline. Trimming cost V 5 bases and J 2 bases; bases outside gene matches: 7. The CDR3 loop spans 15 amino acids. The chain couples TRBV7-8 to TRBJ1-2, with TRBD1 identical over 8 bases. Sampling was carried out from a patient who underwent chemoradiotherapy. The receptor was derived from a human donor with HPV-associated anogenital cancer. This CDR3 is CASSVGTGGNYGYTF. The CDR3 nucleotides read TGTGCCAGCAGCGTCGGGACAGGCGGGAACTATGGCTACACCTTC.